Given below is one T cell receptor beta chain in context. Clones were read by immunoSEQ multiplex PCR, and TCRdb kept only the in-frame ones, dropping some. This table has about 580,000 clones, 95% to 98% appearing once. These data originate in a study of shared clonotypes between healthy human individuals. There are 15 residues in the CDR3. The V gene's germline CDR1 is SNHLY and CDR2 FYNNEI. Deletions cut 5 bases from V and 1 base from J, with 15 bases between. It was CD45RO-negative cells, positively selected for CCR7, that made up naive CD8 cells, with terminally differentiated effector memory CD45RA+ cells excluded.

The sequenced material came from naive CD8+ T cells sorted from blood. The sequence was obtained from a man younger than 45 in good health. The chain joins TRBV2 to TRBJ2-7; D ambiguous. The CDR3 loop reads CASSSAPGPSYEQYF. The CDR3 DNA reads as TGTGCCAGCAGTTCCGCCCCTGGACCGTCCTACGAGCAGTACTTC.